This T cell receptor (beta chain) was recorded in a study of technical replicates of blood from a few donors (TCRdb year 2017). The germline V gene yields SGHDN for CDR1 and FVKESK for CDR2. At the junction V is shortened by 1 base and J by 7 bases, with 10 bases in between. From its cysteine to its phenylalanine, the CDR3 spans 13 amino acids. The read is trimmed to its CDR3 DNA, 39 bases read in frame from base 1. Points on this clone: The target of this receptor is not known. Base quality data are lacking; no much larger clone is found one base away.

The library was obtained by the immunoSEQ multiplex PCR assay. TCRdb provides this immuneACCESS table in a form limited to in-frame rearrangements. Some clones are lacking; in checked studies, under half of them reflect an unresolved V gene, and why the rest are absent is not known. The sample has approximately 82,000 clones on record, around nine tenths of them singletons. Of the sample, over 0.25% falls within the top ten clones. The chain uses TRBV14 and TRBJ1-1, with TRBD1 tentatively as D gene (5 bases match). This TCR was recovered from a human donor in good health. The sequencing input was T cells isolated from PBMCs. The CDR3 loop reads CASSQVFQGEAFF. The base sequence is TGTGCCAGCAGCCAAGTTTTCCAGGGTGAAGCTTTCTTT. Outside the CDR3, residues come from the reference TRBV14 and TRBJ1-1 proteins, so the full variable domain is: EAGVTQFPSHSVIEKGQTVTLRCDPISGHDNLYWYRRVMGKEIKFLLHFVKESKQDESGMPNNRFLAERTGGTYSTLKVQPAELEDSGVYFCASSQVFQGEAFFGQGTRLTVV.